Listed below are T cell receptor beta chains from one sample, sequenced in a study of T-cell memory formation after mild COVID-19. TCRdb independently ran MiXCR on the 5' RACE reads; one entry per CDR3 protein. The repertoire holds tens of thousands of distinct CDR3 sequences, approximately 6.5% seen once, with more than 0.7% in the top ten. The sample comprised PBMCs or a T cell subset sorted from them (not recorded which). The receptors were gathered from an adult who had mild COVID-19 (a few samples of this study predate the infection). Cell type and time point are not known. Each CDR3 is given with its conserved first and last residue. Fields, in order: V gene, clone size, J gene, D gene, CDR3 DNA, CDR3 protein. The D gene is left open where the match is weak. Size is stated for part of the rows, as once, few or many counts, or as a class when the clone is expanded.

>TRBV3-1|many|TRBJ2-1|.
TGTGCCAGCAGCCAGGTGGTCAATGAGCAGTTCTTC
CASSQVVNEQFF
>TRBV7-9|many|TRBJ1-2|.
TGTGCCAGCAGCTTGGGCAGTAGCCATGGCTACACCTTC
CASSLGSSHGYTF
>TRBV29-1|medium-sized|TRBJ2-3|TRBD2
TGCAGCGTTCGCCGCGGGAGTCCCACAGATACGCAGTATTTT
CSVRRGSPTDTQYF
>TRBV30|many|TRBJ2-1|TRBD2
TGTGCCTGGGGCTCCTTAGCGGGAGGGCCCCGGAATGAGCAGTTCTTC
CAWGSLAGGPRNEQFF
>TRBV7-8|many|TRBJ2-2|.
TGTGCCAGCAGCTTAGCGGACAGTAAGACCGGGGAGCTGTTTTTT
CASSLADSKTGELFF
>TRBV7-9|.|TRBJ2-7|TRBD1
TGTGCCAGCAGCTCACAGGGGGCAGACGAGCAGTACTTC
CASSSQGADEQYF
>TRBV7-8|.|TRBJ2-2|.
TGTGCCAGCAGGTCCGTGATATGGGGGACGAACACCGGGGAGCTGTTTTTT
CASRSVIWGTNTGELFF
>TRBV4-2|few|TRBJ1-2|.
TGTGCCAGCAGCCAAGCTAGCACGGCAGGGAACTATGGCTACACCTTC
CASSQASTAGNYGYTF
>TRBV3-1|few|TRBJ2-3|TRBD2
TGTGCCAGCAGCCAAGAGAGACTAGCGGGGGGGGATACGCAGTATTTT
CASSQERLAGGDTQYF
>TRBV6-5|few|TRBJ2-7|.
TGTGCCAGCAGTTATTCCGACAGGAACTCCTACGAGCAGTACTTC
CASSYSDRNSYEQYF
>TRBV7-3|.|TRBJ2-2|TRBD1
TGTGCCAGCAGCTCAAAGGTCGGGACAGGGGCCACCGGGGAGCTGTTTTTT
CASSSKVGTGATGELFF
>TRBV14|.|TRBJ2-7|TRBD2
TGTGCCAGCAGCCAAGACCCTAGCGGAGCCTACGAGCAGTACTTC
CASSQDPSGAYEQYF
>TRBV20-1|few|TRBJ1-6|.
TGCAGTGCTATTTTCGGGGGGCCCTATAATTCACCCCTCCACTTT
CSAIFGGPYNSPLHF
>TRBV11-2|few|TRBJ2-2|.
TGTGCCAGCAGCTTATTCACCGGGGAGCTGTTTTTT
CASSLFTGELFF
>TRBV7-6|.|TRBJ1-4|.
TGTGCCAGCAGCGCTTTACCCCCCTCACAAGCAACTAATGAAAAACTGTTTTTT
CASSALPPSQATNEKLFF
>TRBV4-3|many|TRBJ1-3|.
TGCGCCAGCAGCCAAGTTTCCCGGACAGCAAGTTCAAGCTCTGGAAACACCATATATTTT
CASSQVSRTASSSSGNTIYF
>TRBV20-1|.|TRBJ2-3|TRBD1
TGCAGTGCTGAATTGACAGGGGGCGCAGATACGCAGTATTTT
CSAELTGGADTQYF
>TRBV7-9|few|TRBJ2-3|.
TGTGCCAGCAGCCAGGTTTCGGGCACAGATACGCAGTATTTT
CASSQVSGTDTQYF
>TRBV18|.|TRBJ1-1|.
TGTGCCAGCTCACCAGGCAGGACAGCGAACACTGAAGCTTTCTTT
CASSPGRTANTEAFF
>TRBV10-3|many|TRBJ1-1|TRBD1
TGTGCCATCAATGCGGGACAGGCCATGAACACTGAAGCTTTCTTT
CAINAGQAMNTEAFF
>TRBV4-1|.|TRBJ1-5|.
TGCGCCAGCAGCCAAGAGAGGGGTAATCAGCCCCAGCATTTT
CASSQERGNQPQHF
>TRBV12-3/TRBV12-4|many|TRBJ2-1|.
TGTGCCAGCAGCTTAATACTAGGTTCGAATGAGCAGTTCTTC
CASSLILGSNEQFF